This T cell receptor beta chain was identified during a study of T cell responses to AZD1222 COVID-19 vaccine. Libraries were prepared by immunoSEQ multiplex PCR; TCRdb keeps only in-frame clonotypes and omits some of them. The sample yields approximately 140,000 clones, around 91% seen once. Researchers grouped second doses given at about 4 or about 12 weeks into one pool. This clonotype originated in an adult who received the AZD1222 COVID-19 vaccine. The starting material was peripheral blood, obtained 28 days after the second AZD1222 dose.

The CDR3 spells CASSATGTGKWEQYF. The CDR3 nucleotides read TGCGCCAGCAGTGCAACCGGGACAGGGAAGTGGGAGCAGTACTTC. This chain links TRBV10-1 with TRBJ2-7; 9 bases match TRBD1. There are 15 residues in the CDR3. The V segment lost 4 bases and the J segment 7 bases; nucleotides outside the gene matches: 11. CDR1 WNHNN and CDR2 SYGVQD come from the germline V gene (reference sequence).